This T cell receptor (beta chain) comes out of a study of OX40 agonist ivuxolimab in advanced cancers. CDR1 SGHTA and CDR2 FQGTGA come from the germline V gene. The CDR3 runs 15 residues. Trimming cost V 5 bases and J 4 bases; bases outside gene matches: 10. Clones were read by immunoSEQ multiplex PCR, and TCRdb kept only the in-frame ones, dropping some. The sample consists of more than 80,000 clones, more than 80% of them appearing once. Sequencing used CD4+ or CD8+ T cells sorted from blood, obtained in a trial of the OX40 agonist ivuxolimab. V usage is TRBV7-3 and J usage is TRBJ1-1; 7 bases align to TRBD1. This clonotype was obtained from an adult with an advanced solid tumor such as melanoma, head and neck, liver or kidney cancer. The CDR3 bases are TGTGCCAGCAGCCTTCGACAGGGAGCGAGCACTGAAGCTTTCTTT. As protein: CASSLRQGASTEAFF.